The 17 T cell receptor beta chains below all came from one sample that was sequenced in a study of blood T cell repertoires in COVID-19. This table comes from immunoSEQ multiplex PCR, and its TCRdb copy is limited to in-frame clones, with some not included. The sample has about 140,000 clones, 75% to 85% seen once; the top ten hold roughly 10%. Source material: peripheral blood. The receptors come from a man aged 60-69 years with active or convalescent COVID-19.

V and J are TRBV27 and TRBJ2-7, with TRBD1 as a possible D gene (5 bases). V was cut by 0 bases and J by 3 bases, with 6 bases left in between. CDR3 length: 13 amino acids. Germline V gives CDR1 MNHEY, CDR2 SMNVEV (reference sequence). CDR3 protein: CASSLSRVYEQYF. CDR3 nucleotide sequence: TGTGCCAGCAGTTTATCCAGGGTCTACGAGCAGTACTTC.

This clone occurred once. Other DNA sequences in the sample encode the same CDR3. The chain links TRBV6-5 to TRBJ1-2; D uncertain. Trimming left V 0 bases short and J 7 bases short, with 9 bases between. This CDR3 comprises 13 residues. The germline V gene encodes CDR1 MNHEY and CDR2 SVGAGI. CDR3 in amino acids: CASSYSSGSGYTF. The CDR3 DNA reads TGTGCCAGCAGTTACTCGAGCGGGTCTGGCTACACCTTC.

CDR3: CASSFRGREKLFF. The CDR3, as DNA: TGTGCCAGCAGCTTTAGGGGCAGGGAAAAACTGTTTTTT. The chain has TRBV7-2 and TRBJ1-4, with D possibly being TRBD1 (5 bases). Germline V CDR1 and CDR2: SGHTA, FQGNSA. This CDR3 contains 13 residues. V shed 3 bases and J shed 8 bases, with 10 bases lying between them.

The V call is TRBV19, the J call TRBJ1-5; D gene uncertain. Germline CDR1 is LNHDA and CDR2 is SQIVND (reference sequence). The CDR3 covers 15 residues. The germline V and J ends were trimmed by 3 bases and 3 bases, with 12 bases remaining between them. The chain's CDR3 is CASSIRQAINQPQHF. Here the CDR3 DNA reads TGTGCCAGTAGTATCAGGCAGGCAATCAATCAGCCCCAGCATTTT.

The chain links TRBV3-1 (or the pseudogene TRBV3-2) to TRBJ2-5, with D hard to call. Trimming removed 1 base from V and 2 bases from J, with 8 bases in between. Per germline, CDR1 LGHDT and CDR2 YNNKEL (reference sequence). This CDR3 contains 14 residues. The CDR3 sequence: CASSQGTPQETQYF. CDR3 nucleotides: TGTGCCAGCAGCCAAGGAACACCTCAAGAGACCCAGTACTTC.

The V call is TRBV25-1, the J call TRBJ1-2; TRBD1 matches 8 bases. The CDR3 has 14 amino acids. Germline V gene data show CDR1 as MGHDK and CDR2 as SYGVNS. Trimming took 4 bases from V and 10 from J; bases not matched to a gene: 11. CDR3 in amino acids: CASSAGQVAMAYTF. CDR3 coding DNA: TGTGCCAGCAGTGCGGGACAGGTTGCTATGGCCTACACCTTC.

V and J are TRBV19 and TRBJ2-7; 10 bases are shared with TRBD2. The CDR3 spans 14 residues. V shed 5 bases and J 3 bases; nucleotides not matched to a gene: 4. Germline-derived CDR1 and CDR2 are LNHDA and SQIVND (reference sequence). Here the CDR3 reads CASSWGLANYEQYF. CDR3 nucleotide sequence: TGTGCCAGTAGTTGGGGACTAGCGAACTACGAGCAGTACTTC.

The rearrangement links TRBV9 to TRBJ2-5; D uncertain. V lost 1 base, J lost 2 bases, and 9 bases lay in between. The CDR3 covers 14 residues. Germline V gene sequence: CDR1 SGDLS, CDR2 YYNGEE. CDR3 region: CASSVRVEQETQYF. DNA of the CDR3: TGTGCCAGCAGCGTACGGGTGGAACAAGAGACCCAGTACTTC. The whole variable domain, remainder taken from reference TRBV9 and TRBJ2-5, is DSGVTQTPKHLITATGQRVTLRCSPRSGDLSVYWYQQSLDQGLQFLIQYYNGEERAKGNILERFSAQQFPDLHSELNLSSLELGDSALYFCASSVRVEQETQYFGPGTRLLVL.

V usage is TRBV7-2 and J usage is TRBJ2-3; TRBD2 aligns across 8 bases. The CDR3 is 17 amino acids. V trimming: 4 bases; J trimming: 0 bases; junction bases outside the gene matches: 9. The germline gives CDR1 SGHTA, CDR2 FQGNSA. CDR3 sequence: CASSSQRGTTSTDTQYF. The CDR3 bases are TGTGCCAGCAGCTCCCAGCGGGGGACCACTAGCACAGATACGCAGTATTTT.

The rearrangement joins TRBV9 to TRBJ2-4, with D maybe TRBD1 (6 bases). The CDR3 consists of 16 residues. Trimming shortened V by 4 bases and J by 1 base, and 15 bases separated the two germline ends. Germline values: CDR1 SGDLS, CDR2 YYNGEE. The CDR3 protein is CASSPELDSAKNIQYF. Written as DNA, the CDR3 is TGTGCCAGCAGCCCCGAGCTGGACAGTGCCAAAAACATTCAGTACTTC.

This rearrangement joins TRBV6-6 to TRBJ2-5, with D maybe TRBD2 (5 bases). The V end was cut by 2 bases, the J end by 5 bases, with 12 bases between. The CDR3 totals 14 residues. CDR1 is MNHNY and CDR2 is SVGAGI in the germline V gene (reference sequence). CDR3 sequence: CASSYHHSGETQYF. CDR3 sequence (DNA): TGTGCCAGCAGTTACCACCATTCGGGGGAGACCCAGTACTTC.

V gene TRBV10-1 combines with J gene TRBJ2-3; a possible D gene is TRBD2 (5 bases). This CDR3 has 16 amino acids. Per germline, CDR1 WNHNN and CDR2 SYGVQD (reference sequence). V was pared by 0 bases and J by 4 bases, with 14 bases between. The DNA for the CDR3 is TGCGCCAGCAGTGAGTCGGTTTTCGGGCGGGCAGATACGCAGTATTTT. As protein: CASSESVFGRADTQYF.

V gene TRBV18 combines with J gene TRBJ2-7; TRBD2 aligns across 12 bases. This CDR3 is built from 16 residues. Trimming cost V 3 bases and J 1 base; bases outside gene matches: 4. Germline V gives CDR1 KGHSH, CDR2 LQKENI. The CDR3 protein is CASSPQLAGGSYEQYF. CDR3 nucleotide sequence: TGTGCCAGCTCACCGCAACTAGCGGGGGGTTCCTACGAGCAGTACTTC.

The V and J genes are TRBV25-1 and TRBJ1-2, with D possibly being TRBD1 (6 bases). V gave up 4 bases and J gave up 3 bases, with 24 bases separating them. Per the germline V gene, CDR1 is MGHDK and CDR2 is SYGVNS. CDR3 size: 18 residues. CDR3 DNA: TGTGCCAGCAGTGTATTGAATCCCGGACAGTCGGCAGACTATGGCTACACCTTC. It codes for CASSVLNPGQSADYGYTF.

CDR3 coding DNA: TGTGCCTGGAGTGTGATAACTATGAACACTGAAGCTTTCTTT. This sequence encodes CAWSVITMNTEAFF. The chain carries TRBV30 and TRBJ1-1; unclear D gene. Germline V gene sequence: CDR1 GTSNPN, CDR2 SVGIG (reference sequence). The CDR3 has 14 amino acids. The V and J ends lost 0 bases and 0 bases respectively, with 8 bases between them. Full variable domain (rest looked up from reference TRBV30 and TRBJ1-1): SQTIHQWPATLVQPVGSPLSLECTVEGTSNPNLYWYRQAAGRGLQLLFYSVGIGQISSEVPQNLSASRPQDRQFILSSKKLLLSDSGFYLCAWSVITMNTEAFFGQGTRLTVV.

The V call is TRBV9, the J call TRBJ1-1; 8 bases agree with TRBD1. Trimming cost V 0 bases and J 8 bases; bases outside gene matches: 6. Per germline, CDR1 SGDLS and CDR2 YYNGEE. The CDR3 length is 14 residues. As DNA, the CDR3 is TGTGCCAGCAGCGTAGGGACAGGGCGGTCCGAAGCTTTCTTT. Amino acid sequence: CASSVGTGRSEAFF.

The rearrangement joins TRBV24-1 to TRBJ1-4; tentatively, D is TRBD1 (5 bases). V lost 0 bases to trimming and J lost 8 bases, with 9 bases between them. Germline loops: CDR1 KGHDR, CDR2 SFDVKD. The CDR3 has 14 amino acids. CDR3 DNA sequence: TGTGCCACCAGTGATTTGCGGGGGGAAGAAAAACTGTTTTTT. Translated: CATSDLRGEEKLFF.